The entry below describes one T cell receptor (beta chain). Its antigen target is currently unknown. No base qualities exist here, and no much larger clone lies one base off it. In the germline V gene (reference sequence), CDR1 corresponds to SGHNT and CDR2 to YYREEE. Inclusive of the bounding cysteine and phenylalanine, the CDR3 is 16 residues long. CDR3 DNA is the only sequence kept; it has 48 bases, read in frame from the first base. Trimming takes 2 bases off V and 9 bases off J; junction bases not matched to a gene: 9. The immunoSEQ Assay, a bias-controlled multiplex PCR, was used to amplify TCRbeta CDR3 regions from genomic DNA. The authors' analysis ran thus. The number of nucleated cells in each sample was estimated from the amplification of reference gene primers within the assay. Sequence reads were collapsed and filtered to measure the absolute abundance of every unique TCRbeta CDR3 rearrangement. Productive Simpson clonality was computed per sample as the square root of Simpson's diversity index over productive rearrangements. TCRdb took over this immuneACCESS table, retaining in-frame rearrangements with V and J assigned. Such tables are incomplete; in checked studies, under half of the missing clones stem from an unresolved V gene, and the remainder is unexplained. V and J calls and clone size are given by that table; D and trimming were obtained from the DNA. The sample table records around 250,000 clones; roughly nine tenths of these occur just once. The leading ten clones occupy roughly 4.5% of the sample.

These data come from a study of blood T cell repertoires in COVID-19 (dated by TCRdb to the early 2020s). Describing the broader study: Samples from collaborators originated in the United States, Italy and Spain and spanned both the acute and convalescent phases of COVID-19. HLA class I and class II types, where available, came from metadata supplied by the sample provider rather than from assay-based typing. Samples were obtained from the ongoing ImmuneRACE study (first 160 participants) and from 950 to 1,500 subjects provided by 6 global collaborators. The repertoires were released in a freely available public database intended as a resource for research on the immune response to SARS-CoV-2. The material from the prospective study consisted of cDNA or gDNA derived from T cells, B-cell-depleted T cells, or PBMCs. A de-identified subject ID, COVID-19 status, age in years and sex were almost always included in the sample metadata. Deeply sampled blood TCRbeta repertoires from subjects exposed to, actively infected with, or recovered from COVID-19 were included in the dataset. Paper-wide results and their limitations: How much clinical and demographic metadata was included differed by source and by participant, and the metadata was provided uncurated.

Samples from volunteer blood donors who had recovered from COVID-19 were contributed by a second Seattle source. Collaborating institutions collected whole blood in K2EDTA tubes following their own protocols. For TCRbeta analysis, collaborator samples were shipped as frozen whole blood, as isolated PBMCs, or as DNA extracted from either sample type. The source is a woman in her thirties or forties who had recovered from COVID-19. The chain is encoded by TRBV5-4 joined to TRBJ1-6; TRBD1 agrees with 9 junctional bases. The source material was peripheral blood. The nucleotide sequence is TGTGCCAGCAGCTTAGATCCGGGACAGGGACCTTCACCCCTCCACTTT. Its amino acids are CASSLDPGQGPSPLHF.